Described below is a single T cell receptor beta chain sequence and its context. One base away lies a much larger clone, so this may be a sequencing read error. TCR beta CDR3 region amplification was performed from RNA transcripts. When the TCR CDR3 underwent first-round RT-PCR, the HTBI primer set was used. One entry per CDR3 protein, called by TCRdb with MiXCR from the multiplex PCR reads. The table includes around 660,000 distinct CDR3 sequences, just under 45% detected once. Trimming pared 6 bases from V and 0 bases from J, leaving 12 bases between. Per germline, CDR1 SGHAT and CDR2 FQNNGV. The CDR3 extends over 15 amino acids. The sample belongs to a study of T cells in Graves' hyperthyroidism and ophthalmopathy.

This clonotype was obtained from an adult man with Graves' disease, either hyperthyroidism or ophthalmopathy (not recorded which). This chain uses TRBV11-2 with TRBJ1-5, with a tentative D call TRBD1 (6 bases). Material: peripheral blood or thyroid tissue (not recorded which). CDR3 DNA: TGTGCCAGCAGTGATACAGGGATTAGCAATCAGCCCCAGCATTTT. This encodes CASSDTGISNQPQHF.